These 12 T cell receptor beta chains were sequenced from one sample in a study of cytomegalovirus exposure and HLA in healthy donors. Researchers ran the PCR with 60 Vbeta and 13 Jbeta primers. TCRdb keeps only in-frame clones here, not all; method: immunoSEQ multiplex PCR. The profile shows 130,000 or so clones, 77% of them singletons. Source material: PBMCs. The receptors were sampled from a woman between 55 and 75 years old in good health and CMV-seronegative.

Only a few counts were recorded for this clone. This chain uses TRBV10-2 with TRBJ1-6, with no clear D. The V and J ends lost 2 bases and 0 bases respectively, with 5 bases between them. From germline, CDR1 is WSHSY and CDR2 SAAADI. This CDR3 has 15 residues. The CDR3 here is CASSESSSYNSPLHF. CDR3 sequence (DNA): TGCGCCAGCAGTGAGAGTAGCTCCTATAATTCACCCCTCCACTTT.

This clone was seen a handful of times. The V call is TRBV6-1, the J call TRBJ2-1, with 16 positions matching TRBD2. Per germline, CDR1 MNHNS and CDR2 SASEGT. V trimming: 2 bases; J trimming: 7 bases; junction bases outside the gene matches: 23. The CDR3 runs to 23 residues. The CDR3 DNA reads as TGTGCCAGCAGTGAAAGGCCAGCGACCCCGGGACTAGCGGGAGGGTCCTTAGGAAATGAGCAGTTCTTC. Encoded protein: CASSERPATPGLAGGSLGNEQFF.

The rearrangement links TRBV5-6 to TRBJ1-2; D possibly corresponds to TRBD1 (6 bases). Trimming removed 5 bases from V and 5 bases from J, with 13 bases in between. From germline, CDR1 is SGHDT and CDR2 YYEEEE. This CDR3 contains 13 residues. Written as DNA, the CDR3 is TGTGCCAGCAGAGTGGACAGACGGTATGGCTACACCTTC. Its translation is CASRVDRRYGYTF.

In the case of this clone: The same CDR3 is also encoded by other DNA sequences in this sample. The chain employs TRBV6-5 and TRBJ1-5; no definite D call. The CDR3 is made up of 14 amino acids. Germline values: CDR1 MNHEY, CDR2 SVGAGI. Trimming left V 4 bases short and J 2 bases short, with 9 bases between. The CDR3 loop is CASSSGGRNQPQHF. CDR3 nucleotides: TGTGCCAGCAGTTCAGGTGGCCGCAATCAGCCCCAGCATTTT.

This chain connects TRBV28 to TRBJ2-4, with 7 nucleotides matching TRBD2. This CDR3 spans 14 amino acids. The germline CDR1 and CDR2 sequences are MDHEN and SYDVKM. The V gene end was trimmed by 5 bases and the J gene end by 5 bases; junction bases not matched to a gene: 6. The CDR3 loop is CASSTRTSQNIQYF. The CDR3 nucleotides are TGTGCCAGCAGTACGCGGACTAGTCAAAACATTCAGTACTTC.

This clone has a handful of counts. This chain uses TRBV19 with TRBJ1-1; 10 positions agree with TRBD1. The CDR3 runs to 15 residues. V lost 5 bases, J lost 0 bases, and 3 bases stayed unmatched. CDR1 LNHDA and CDR2 SQIVND come from the germline V gene (reference sequence). The DNA for the CDR3 is TGTGCCAGTAGTGAGGACAGGGGGTTGAACACTGAAGCTTTCTTT. It specifies CASSEDRGLNTEAFF.

The genes are TRBV5-1 and TRBJ2-7, with 7 bases lining up with TRBD1. J lost 5 bases, V lost 0 bases, and 11 bases had no gene match. The CDR3 covers 16 residues. From germline, CDR1 is SGHRS and CDR2 YFSETQ. CDR3 sequence (DNA): TGCGCCAGCAGCTTGGTGGGGGACAGAAGTGGTAACGAGCAGTACTTC. Its translation: CASSLVGDRSGNEQYF.

The chain combines TRBV19 with TRBJ2-6; the D gene is possibly TRBD1 (6 bases). V lost 6 bases, J lost 2 bases, and 11 bases lay in between. The germline V gene has CDR1 LNHDA and CDR2 SQIVND (reference sequence). This CDR3 is 15 amino acids long. The CDR3 DNA sequence: TGTGCCAGTAGAGAGACAGGAACTGGGGCCAACGTCCTGACTTTC. This codes for CASRETGTGANVLTF.

There are a few counts of this clone. This sequence joins TRBV7-9 and TRBJ1-2; 7 nucleotides match TRBD1. J was trimmed by 2 bases and V by 1 base; bases with no gene match: 10. CDR1 SEHNR and CDR2 FQNEAQ come from the germline V gene (reference sequence). The CDR3 is made up of 17 amino acids. The CDR3 region is CASSLEEANRGNYGYTF. As DNA, the CDR3 is TGTGCCAGCAGCTTAGAAGAGGCTAACAGGGGAAACTATGGCTACACCTTC.

The chain employs TRBV7-3 and TRBJ2-7; D call uncertain. This CDR3 comprises 14 residues. Germline CDR1 SGHTA, CDR2 FQGTGA. V lost 2 bases, J lost 0 bases, and 8 bases lay in between. The CDR3 nucleotides read TGTGCCAGCAGCTTATTCGCGGACTCCTACGAGCAGTACTTC. It is translated as CASSLFADSYEQYF.

This clone was seen a handful of times. The rearrangement links TRBV7-9 to TRBJ1-1, with D possibly matching TRBD1 (6 bases). The CDR3 runs to 15 residues. Trimming cost V 5 bases and J 1 base, with 14 bases left between them. The germline V gene has CDR1 SEHNR and CDR2 FQNEAQ (reference sequence). CDR3 protein: CASSPSGHQNTEAFF. The CDR3 region has the DNA TGTGCCAGCAGCCCCTCGGGACACCAGAACACTGAAGCTTTCTTT.

On this clone itself: Its ends do not fully match the called genes, so a read error is possible. This chain joins TRBV5-1 and TRBJ1-1, with TRBD1 as a possible D gene (5 bases). There are 15 residues in the CDR3. CDR1 and CDR2 from the germline V gene are SGHRS and YFSETQ. The CDR3: CVSASPDRGYTEAFF. CDR3 in DNA: TGCGTCAGCGCTTCCCCTGACAGAGGATACACTGAAGCTTTCTTT. The full variable domain, its missing parts supplied by reference TRBV5-1 and TRBJ1-1, is KAGVTQTPRYLIKTRGQQVTLSCSPISGHRSVSWYQQTPGQGLQFLFEYFSETQRNKGNFPGRFSGRQFSNSRSEMNVSTLELGDSALYLCVSASPDRGYTEAFFGQGTRLTVV.